This TCR beta chain is drawn from a study of blood T cells in healthy people across ages. In this sample, this clonotype turned up many times. This CDR3 contains 14 residues. CDR1 and CDR2 (germline): DFQATT, SNEGSKA (reference sequence). A second PCR of about 7 to 12 cycles used a sample-barcoded 5' primer and a J-beta primer mix. TCRdb reprocessed the 5' RACE reads via MiXCR and lists one record per CDR3 protein. This table has 590,000 or so distinct CDR3 sequences, approximately 30% appearing once. The sequenced material came from blood. The receptor was isolated from a woman of 80 years or more in good health. The chain couples TRBV20-1 to TRBJ2-5, with TRBD2 matching 10 bases. The DNA of the CDR3 is TGCAGCCCAAAGGGGCTAGCGGGGGTGGAGACCCAGTACTTC. Protein: CSPKGLAGVETQYF.